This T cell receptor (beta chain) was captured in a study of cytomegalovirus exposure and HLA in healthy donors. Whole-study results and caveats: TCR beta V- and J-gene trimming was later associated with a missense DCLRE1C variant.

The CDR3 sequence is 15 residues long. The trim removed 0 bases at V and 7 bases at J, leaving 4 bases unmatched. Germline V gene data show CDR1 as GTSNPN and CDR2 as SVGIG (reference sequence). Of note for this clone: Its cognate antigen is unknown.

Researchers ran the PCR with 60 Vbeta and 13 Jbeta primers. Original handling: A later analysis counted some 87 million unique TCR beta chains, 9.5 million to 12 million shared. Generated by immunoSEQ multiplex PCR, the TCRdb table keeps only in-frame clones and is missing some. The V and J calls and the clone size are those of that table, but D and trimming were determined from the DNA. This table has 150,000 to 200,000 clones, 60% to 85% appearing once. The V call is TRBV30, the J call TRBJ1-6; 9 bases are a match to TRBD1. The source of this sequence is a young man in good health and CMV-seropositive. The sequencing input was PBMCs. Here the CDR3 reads CAWSVLGQGNSPLHF. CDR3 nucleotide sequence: TGTGCCTGGAGTGTACTGGGACAGGGAAATTCACCCCTCCACTTT.